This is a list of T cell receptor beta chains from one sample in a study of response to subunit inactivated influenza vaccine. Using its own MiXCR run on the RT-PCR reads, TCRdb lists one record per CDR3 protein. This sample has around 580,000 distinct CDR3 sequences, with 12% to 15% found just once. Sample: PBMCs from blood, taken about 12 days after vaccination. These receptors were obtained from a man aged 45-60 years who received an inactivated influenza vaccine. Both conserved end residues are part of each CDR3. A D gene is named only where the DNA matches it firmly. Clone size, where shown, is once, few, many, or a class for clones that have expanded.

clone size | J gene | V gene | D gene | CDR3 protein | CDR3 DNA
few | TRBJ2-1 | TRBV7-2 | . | CASSPLGLTWLFF | TGCGCCAGCAGCCCCTTGGGGCTTACCTGGCTGTTCTTC
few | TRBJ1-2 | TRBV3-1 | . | CASSRTQGTNYGYTF | TGTGCCAGCAGCCGGACACAGGGAACTAACTATGGCTACACCTTC
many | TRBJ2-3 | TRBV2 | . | CASSEGQGKADTQYF | TGTGCCAGCAGTGAGGGTCAGGGCAAGGCAGATACGCAGTATTTT
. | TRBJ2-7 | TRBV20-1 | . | CSARDFPYEQYF | TGCAGTGCTAGAGATTTCCCCTACGAGCAGTACTTC
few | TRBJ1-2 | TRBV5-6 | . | CASSLVVAGRGGGYTF | TGTGCCAGCAGCTTGGTAGTGGCAGGGAGAGGTGGCGGCTACACCTTC
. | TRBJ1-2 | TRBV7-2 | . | CASSFQSTTNYGYTF | TGTGCCAGCAGCTTCCAGTCGACTACTAACTATGGCTACACCTTC
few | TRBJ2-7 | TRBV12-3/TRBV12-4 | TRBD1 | CASSRQGGNYEQYF | TGTGCCAGCAGCAGACAGGGGGGGAACTACGAGCAGTACTTC
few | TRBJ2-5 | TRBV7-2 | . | CASGRLKETQYF | TGTGCCAGTGGCAGACTGAAAGAGACCCAGTACTTC
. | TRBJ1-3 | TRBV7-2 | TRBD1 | CASSSATGVGNTIYF | TGTGCCAGCAGCTCTGCGACAGGGGTGGGAAACACCATATATTTT
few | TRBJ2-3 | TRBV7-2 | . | CASRMGSTDTQYF | TGTGCCAGCCGGATGGGAAGCACAGATACGCAGTATTTT
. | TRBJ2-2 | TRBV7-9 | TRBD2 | CASSLGGLAGPGELFF | TGTGCCAGCAGCTTAGGAGGACTAGCGGGCCCCGGGGAGCTGTTTTTT
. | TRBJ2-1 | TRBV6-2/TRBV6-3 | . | CASSMASPGDEQFF | TGTGCCAGCAGTATGGCCTCCCCCGGGGATGAGCAGTTCTTC
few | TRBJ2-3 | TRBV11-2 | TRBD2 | CASSSTGTSGRDTQYF | TGTGCCAGCAGTTCGACCGGGACTAGCGGGAGAGATACGCAGTATTTT
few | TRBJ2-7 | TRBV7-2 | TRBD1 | CASSLRSGGQSEQYF | TGTGCCAGCAGCTTAAGGTCAGGGGGTCAAAGCGAGCAGTACTTC
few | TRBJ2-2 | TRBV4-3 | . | CASSQGQASNTGELFF | TGCGCCAGCAGCCAAGGACAGGCTTCGAACACCGGGGAGCTGTTTTTT
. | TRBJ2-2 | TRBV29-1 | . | CSVEGSSGDTGELFF | TGCAGCGTTGAAGGCAGTAGCGGAGACACCGGGGAGCTGTTTTTT
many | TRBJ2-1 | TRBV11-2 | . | CASSFSGSNEQFF | TGTGCCAGCAGCTTTTCAGGGTCCAATGAGCAGTTCTTC
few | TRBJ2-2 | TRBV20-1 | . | CSARSGSNTGELFF | TGCAGTGCCCGTAGCGGCTCGAACACCGGGGAGCTGTTTTTT
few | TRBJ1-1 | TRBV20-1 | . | CSARGDQDRHNTEAFF | TGCAGTGCTAGAGGTGACCAGGACAGACACAACACTGAAGCTTTCTTT
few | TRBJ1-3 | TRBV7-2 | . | CASSLMGGATGNTIYF | TGTGCCAGCAGCTTAATGGGGGGCGCAACGGGAAACACCATATATTTT
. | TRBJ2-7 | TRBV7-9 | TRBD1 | CASSLANRGLEQYF | TGTGCCAGCAGCTTAGCGAACAGGGGGCTTGAGCAGTACTTC
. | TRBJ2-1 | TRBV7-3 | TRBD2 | CASSPRTSGTYNEQFF | TGTGCCAGCAGCCCGCGGACTAGCGGGACCTACAATGAGCAGTTCTTC
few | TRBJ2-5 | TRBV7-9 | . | CASSLGRKVGETQYF | TGTGCCAGCAGCTTAGGGCGAAAGGTTGGAGAGACCCAGTACTTC
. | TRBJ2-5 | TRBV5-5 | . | CASSLGSGLQETQYF | TGTGCCAGCAGCTTGGGAAGTGGGCTCCAAGAGACCCAGTACTTC